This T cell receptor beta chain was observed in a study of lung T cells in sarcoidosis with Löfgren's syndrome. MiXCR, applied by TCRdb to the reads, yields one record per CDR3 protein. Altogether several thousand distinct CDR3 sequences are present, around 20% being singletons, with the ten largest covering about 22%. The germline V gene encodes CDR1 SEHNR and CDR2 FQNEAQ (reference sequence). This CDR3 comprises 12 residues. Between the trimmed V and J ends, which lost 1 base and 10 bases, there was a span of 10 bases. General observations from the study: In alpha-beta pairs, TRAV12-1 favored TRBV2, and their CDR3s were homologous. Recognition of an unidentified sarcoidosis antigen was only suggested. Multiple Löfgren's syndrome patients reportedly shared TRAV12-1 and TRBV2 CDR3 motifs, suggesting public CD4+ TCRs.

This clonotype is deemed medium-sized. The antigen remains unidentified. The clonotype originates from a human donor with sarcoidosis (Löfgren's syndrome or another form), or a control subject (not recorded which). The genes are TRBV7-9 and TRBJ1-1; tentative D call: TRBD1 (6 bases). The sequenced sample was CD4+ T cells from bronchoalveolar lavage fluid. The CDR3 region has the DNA TGTGCCAGCAGCTTAGGGACCAGGGGAGCTTTCTTT. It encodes CASSLGTRGAFF.